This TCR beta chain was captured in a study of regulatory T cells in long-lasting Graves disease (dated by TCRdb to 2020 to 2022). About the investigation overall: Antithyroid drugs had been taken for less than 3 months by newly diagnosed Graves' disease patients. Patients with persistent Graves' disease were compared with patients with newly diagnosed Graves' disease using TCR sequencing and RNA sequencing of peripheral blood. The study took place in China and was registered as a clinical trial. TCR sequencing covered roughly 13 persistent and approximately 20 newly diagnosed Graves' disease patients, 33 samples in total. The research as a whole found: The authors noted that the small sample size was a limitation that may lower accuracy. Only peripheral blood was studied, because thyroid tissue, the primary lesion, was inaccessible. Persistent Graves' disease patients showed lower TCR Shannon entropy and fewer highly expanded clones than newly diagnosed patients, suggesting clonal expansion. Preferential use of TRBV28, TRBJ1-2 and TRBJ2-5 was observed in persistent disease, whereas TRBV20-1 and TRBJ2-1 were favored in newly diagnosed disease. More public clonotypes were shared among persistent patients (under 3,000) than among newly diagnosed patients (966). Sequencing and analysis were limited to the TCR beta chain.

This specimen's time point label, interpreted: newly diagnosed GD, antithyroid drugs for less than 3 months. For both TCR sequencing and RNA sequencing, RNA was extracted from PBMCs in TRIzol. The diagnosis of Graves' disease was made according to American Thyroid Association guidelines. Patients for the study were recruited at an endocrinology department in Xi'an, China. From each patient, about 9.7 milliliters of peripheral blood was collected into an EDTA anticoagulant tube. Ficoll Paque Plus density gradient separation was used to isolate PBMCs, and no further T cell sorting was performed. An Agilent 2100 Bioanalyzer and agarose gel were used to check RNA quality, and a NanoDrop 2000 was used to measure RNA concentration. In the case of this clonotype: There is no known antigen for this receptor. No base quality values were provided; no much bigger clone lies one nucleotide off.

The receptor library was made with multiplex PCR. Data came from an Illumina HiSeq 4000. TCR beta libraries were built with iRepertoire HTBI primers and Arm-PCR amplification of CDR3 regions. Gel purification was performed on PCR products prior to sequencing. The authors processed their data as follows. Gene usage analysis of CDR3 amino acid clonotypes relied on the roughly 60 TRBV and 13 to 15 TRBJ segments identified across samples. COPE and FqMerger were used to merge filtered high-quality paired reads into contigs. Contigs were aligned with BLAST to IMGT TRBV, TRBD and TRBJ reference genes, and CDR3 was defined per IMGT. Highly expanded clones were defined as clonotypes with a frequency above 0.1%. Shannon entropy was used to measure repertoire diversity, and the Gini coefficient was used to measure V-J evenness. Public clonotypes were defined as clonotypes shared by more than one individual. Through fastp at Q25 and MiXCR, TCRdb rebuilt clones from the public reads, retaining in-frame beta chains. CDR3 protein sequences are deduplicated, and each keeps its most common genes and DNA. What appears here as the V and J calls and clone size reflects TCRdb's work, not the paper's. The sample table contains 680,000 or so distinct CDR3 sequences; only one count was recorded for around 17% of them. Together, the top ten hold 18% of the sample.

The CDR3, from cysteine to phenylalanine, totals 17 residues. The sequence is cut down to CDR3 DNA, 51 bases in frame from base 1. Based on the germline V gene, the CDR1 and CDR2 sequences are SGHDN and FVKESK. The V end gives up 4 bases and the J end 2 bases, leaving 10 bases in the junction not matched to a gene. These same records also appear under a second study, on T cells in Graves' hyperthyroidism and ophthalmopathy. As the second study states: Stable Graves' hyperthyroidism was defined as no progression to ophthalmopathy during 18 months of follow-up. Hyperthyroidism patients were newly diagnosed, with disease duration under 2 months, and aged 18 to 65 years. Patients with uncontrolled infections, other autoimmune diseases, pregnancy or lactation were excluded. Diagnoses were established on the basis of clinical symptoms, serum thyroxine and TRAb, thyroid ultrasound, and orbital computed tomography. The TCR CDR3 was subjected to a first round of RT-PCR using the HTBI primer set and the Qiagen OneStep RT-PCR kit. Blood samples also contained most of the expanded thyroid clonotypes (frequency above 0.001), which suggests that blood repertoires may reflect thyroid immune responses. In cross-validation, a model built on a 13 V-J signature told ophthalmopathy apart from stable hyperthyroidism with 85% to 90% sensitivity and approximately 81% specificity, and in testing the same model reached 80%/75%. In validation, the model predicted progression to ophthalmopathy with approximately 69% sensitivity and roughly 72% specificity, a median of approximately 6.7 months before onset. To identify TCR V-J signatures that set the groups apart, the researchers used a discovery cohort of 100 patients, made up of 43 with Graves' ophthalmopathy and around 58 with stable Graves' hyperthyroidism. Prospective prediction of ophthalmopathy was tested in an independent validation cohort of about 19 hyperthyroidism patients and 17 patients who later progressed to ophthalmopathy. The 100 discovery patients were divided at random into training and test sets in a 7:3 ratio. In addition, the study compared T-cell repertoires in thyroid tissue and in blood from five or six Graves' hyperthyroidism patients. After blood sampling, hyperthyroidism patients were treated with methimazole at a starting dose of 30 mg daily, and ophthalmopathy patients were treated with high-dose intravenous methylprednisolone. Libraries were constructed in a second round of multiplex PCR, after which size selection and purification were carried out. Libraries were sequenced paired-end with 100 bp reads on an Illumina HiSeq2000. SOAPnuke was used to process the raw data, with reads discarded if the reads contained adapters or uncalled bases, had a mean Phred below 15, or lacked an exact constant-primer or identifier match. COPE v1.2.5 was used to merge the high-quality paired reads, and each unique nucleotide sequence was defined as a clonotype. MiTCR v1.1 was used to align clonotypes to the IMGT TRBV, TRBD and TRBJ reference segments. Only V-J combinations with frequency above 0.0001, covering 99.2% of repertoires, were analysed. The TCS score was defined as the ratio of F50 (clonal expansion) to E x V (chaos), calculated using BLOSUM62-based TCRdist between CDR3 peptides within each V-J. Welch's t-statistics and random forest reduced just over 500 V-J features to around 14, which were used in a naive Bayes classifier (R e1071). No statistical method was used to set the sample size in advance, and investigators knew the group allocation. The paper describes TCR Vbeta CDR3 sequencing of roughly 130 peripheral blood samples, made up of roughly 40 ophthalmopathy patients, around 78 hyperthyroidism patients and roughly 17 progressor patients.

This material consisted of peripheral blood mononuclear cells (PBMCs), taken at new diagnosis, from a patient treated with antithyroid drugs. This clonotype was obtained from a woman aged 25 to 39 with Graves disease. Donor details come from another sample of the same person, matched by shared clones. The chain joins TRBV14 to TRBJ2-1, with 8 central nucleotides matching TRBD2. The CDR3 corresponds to CASSPRTGRGTYNEQFF. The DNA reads TGTGCCAGCAGCCCCAGAACCGGGAGGGGTACCTACAATGAGCAGTTCTTC.